This T cell receptor beta chain appears in the sequencing data of a study of shared clonotypes between healthy human individuals. Germline lookup yields CDR1 LNHNV and CDR2 YYDKDF (reference sequence). The CDR3 has 13 amino acids. Trimming pared 7 bases from V and 2 bases from J, leaving 11 bases between. The protocol was immunoSEQ multiplex PCR, while the TCRdb copy is restricted to in-frame clones and leaves out a portion. The top ten hold approximately 1.7% of the sample, which has about 680,000 clones, less than 85% seen once. This clone showed up just a few times. The sequenced material came from memory CD4+ T cells sorted from blood. The subset is: CD45RA-negative fraction. The receptor was isolated from a woman aged 30 to 39 in good health. The chain links TRBV15 to TRBJ1-2; no clear D gene. The CDR3 coding sequence is TGTGCCACCACCCCCAGCTCCAACTATGGCTACACCTTC. Protein: CATTPSSNYGYTF.